A single sample is the source of the 12 T cell receptor beta chains below, sequenced in a study of T and B cells in COVID-19 patients. TRB rearrangements were amplified by multiplex PCR with BIOMED2 TRB-A/B primers. MiXCR, run by TCRdb on the multiplex PCR reads, gives a single entry per CDR3 protein. Found here are about 15,000 distinct CDR3 sequences, about 30% of them singletons; the top ten hold over 1%. Blood genomic DNA input for TRB amplification was about 250-500 ng. Sequenced input: blood. The receptors were gathered from a human donor who had recovered from COVID-19.

This chain joins TRBV14 and TRBJ1-1; D unresolved. The CDR3 is made up of 14 amino acids. The ends were cut back, 1 base at V and 5 bases at J, with 11 bases in the middle. Germline CDR1 is SGHDN and CDR2 is FVKESK. The CDR3 sequence is CASSQVTGRTEAFF. The CDR3 bases are TGTGCCAGCAGCCAAGTAACGGGGAGAACTGAAGCTTTCTTT.

By frequency in the sample, this clonotype is medium-sized. V gene TRBV30 combines with J gene TRBJ1-2; possible D gene TRBD1, 6 bases. The CDR3 extends over 11 amino acids. Germline V gives CDR1 GTSNPN, CDR2 SVGIG (reference sequence). The V end lost 3 bases, the J end lost 10 bases, and 12 bases lay between the germline ends. The CDR3 nucleotides are TGTGCCTGGAGCGGGGGGCTCGACTACACCTTC. Its protein product is CAWSGGLDYTF.

The gene calls are TRBV27 and TRBJ2-1; 9 bases match TRBD1. The junction had 3 bases not matched to a gene; V was cut back by 6 bases and J by 3 bases. There are 14 residues in the CDR3. Per germline, CDR1 MNHEY and CDR2 SMNVEV (reference sequence). The CDR3 spells CASRWGQGYNEQFF. The DNA for the CDR3 is TGTGCCAGCAGATGGGGACAGGGCTACAATGAGCAGTTCTTC.

The chain carries TRBV27 and TRBJ2-2; 8 nucleotides align to TRBD1. The germline V gene encodes CDR1 MNHEY and CDR2 SMNVEV (reference sequence). J gave up 1 base and V 2 bases, and 12 bases lay outside the gene matches. The CDR3 has 19 residues. The chain's CDR3 is CASSLARQGPNLNTGELFF. For the CDR3, the DNA is TGTGCCAGCAGTTTAGCCCGACAGGGGCCGAATCTGAACACCGGGGAGCTGTTTTTT.

In its sample, this clonotype was seen a few times. This chain uses TRBV6-5 with TRBJ1-6; tentatively, D is TRBD1 (5 bases). The CDR3 is 16 residues long. Germline lookup yields CDR1 MNHEY and CDR2 SVGAGI. Trimming took off 2 bases at V and 9 bases at J, with 17 bases between the two ends. This CDR3 is CASSYLGTSLASPLHF. The CDR3, as DNA: TGTGCCAGCAGTTACCTTGGGACTAGCCTCGCTTCACCCCTCCACTTT.

Sample share makes this clonotype medium-sized (0.01 to 0.1%). The genes are TRBV29-1 and TRBJ2-2, with D perhaps assigned TRBD1 or TRBD2 (5 bases each). V lost 2 bases and J lost 5, with 12 bases in between. This CDR3 spans 14 amino acids. The germline V gene has CDR1 SQVTM and CDR2 ANQGSEA. Here the CDR3 reads CSVELGVGTGELFF. The CDR3 region has the DNA TGCAGCGTTGAATTGGGGGTCGGGACCGGGGAGCTGTTTTTT.

The J gene is TRBJ2-6, the V gene TRBV12-3 or TRBV12-4, with 7 bases identical to TRBD1. The CDR3 has 17 amino acids. Trimming removed 6 bases from V and 0 bases from J; junction bases left unmatched: 8. Here the CDR3 DNA reads TGTGCCAGCAGCCGGACAGGAAGAGTCTCTGGGGCCAACGTCCTGACTTTC. This gives the protein CASSRTGRVSGANVLTF.

This clonotype is labeled medium-sized. The chain combines TRBV18 with TRBJ2-2, with 7 nucleotides matching TRBD2. The J segment lost 7 bases and the V segment lost 3 bases, leaving 11 bases of the junction unmatched. Germline CDR1 reads KGHSH; CDR2 reads LQKENI. The length of the CDR3 is 16 residues. CDR3 region: CASSPPGGRESGELFF. CDR3 bases: TGTGCCAGCTCACCCCCGGGCGGGAGAGAGAGCGGGGAGCTGTTTTTT.

The CDR3 reads CASSSPPGQWEAFF. Written as DNA, the CDR3 is TGTGCCAGCAGCTCACCACCGGGCCAATGGGAAGCTTTCTTT. The chain combines TRBV5-4 with TRBJ1-1; D gene ambiguous. The V gene's germline CDR1 is SGHNT and CDR2 YYREEE (reference sequence). The germline V and J ends were trimmed by 3 bases and 8 bases, with 17 bases remaining between them. The CDR3 sequence is 14 residues long.

This clonotype was detected only a few times. The chain joins TRBV6-5 to TRBJ2-4, with D maybe TRBD1 (5 bases). This CDR3 is 12 amino acids long. In germline, CDR1 is MNHEY, CDR2 SVGAGI. V lost 8 bases and J lost 2, with 7 bases in between. The CDR3 loop reads CASGASKNIQYF. DNA of the CDR3: TGTGCCAGCGGGGCTTCCAAAAACATTCAGTACTTC.

The sample holds one count of this clonotype. The chain links TRBV19 to TRBJ2-5; 9 bases are a match to TRBD1. This CDR3 region has 16 residues. Germline CDR1 LNHDA, CDR2 SQIVND (reference sequence). V lost 3 bases to trimming and J lost 4 bases; unmatched junction nucleotides: 9. The CDR3 nucleotides read TGTGCCAGTAGTATCCCAAGTAGGACAGGGGTAGAGACCCAGTACTTC. Translated, it gives CASSIPSRTGVETQYF.

The chain is built from TRBV5-4 and TRBJ1-2; 7 nucleotides align to TRBD1. Germline V gene data show CDR1 as SGHNT and CDR2 as YYREEE (reference sequence). The CDR3 length is 12 residues. V trimming: 3 bases; J trimming: 13 bases; junction bases outside the gene matches: 9. The CDR3 DNA follows: TGTGCCAGCAGCTCACCGACAGGGTCCCCCACCTTC. Encoded protein: CASSSPTGSPTF.